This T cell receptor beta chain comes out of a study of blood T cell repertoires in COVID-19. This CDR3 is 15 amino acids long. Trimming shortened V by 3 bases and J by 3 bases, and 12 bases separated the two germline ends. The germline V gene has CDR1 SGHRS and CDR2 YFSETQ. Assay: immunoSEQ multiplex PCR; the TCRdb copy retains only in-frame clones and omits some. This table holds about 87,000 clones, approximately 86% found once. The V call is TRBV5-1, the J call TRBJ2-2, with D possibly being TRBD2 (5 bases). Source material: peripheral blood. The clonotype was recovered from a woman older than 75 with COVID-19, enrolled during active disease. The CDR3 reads CASSSGARDTGELFF. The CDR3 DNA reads TGCGCCAGCAGCTCCGGAGCGCGGGACACCGGGGAGCTGTTTTTT. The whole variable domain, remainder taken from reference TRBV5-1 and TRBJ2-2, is KAGVTQTPRYLIKTRGQQVTLSCSPISGHRSVSWYQQTPGQGLQFLFEYFSETQRNKGNFPGRFSGRQFSNSRSEMNVSTLELGDSALYLCASSSGARDTGELFFGEGSRLTVL.